The source of this T cell receptor (beta chain) is a study of cytomegalovirus exposure and HLA in healthy donors. Study-level information: Drawn from HLA-typed donors, 80 million to 100 million unique TCRs were held in an early data release. Of all 398 donors who were genotyped, around 82% belonged to the Caucasian-associated ancestry cluster. Whole-study results and caveats: A later analysis found most CMV-associated TCR beta chains apparently HLA-restricted. Several top significant clusters appeared, in a later analysis, to be linked to common viral pathogens.

Note on this clone: The antigen remains unidentified.

Primers included in the PCR were 60 Vbeta and 13 Jbeta primers. The table came from immunoSEQ multiplex PCR; TCRdb's copy has only in-frame clones and leaves some out. Its clone listing holds approximately 130,000 clones. Germline V gives CDR1 SGHRS, CDR2 YFSETQ. This CDR3 region has 16 residues. The ends lost 4 bases at V and 2 bases at J; junction bases unmatched: 3. Sequencing was carried out using PBMCs. The TCR comes from a woman between 55 and 75 years old in good health and CMV-seronegative. This chain joins TRBV5-1 and TRBJ2-1; the match to TRBD2 covers 13 bases. Written as DNA, the CDR3 is TGCGCCAGCAGCCCCGGACTAGCGGGAGCCTACAATGAGCAGTTCTTC. Encoded protein: CASSPGLAGAYNEQFF.